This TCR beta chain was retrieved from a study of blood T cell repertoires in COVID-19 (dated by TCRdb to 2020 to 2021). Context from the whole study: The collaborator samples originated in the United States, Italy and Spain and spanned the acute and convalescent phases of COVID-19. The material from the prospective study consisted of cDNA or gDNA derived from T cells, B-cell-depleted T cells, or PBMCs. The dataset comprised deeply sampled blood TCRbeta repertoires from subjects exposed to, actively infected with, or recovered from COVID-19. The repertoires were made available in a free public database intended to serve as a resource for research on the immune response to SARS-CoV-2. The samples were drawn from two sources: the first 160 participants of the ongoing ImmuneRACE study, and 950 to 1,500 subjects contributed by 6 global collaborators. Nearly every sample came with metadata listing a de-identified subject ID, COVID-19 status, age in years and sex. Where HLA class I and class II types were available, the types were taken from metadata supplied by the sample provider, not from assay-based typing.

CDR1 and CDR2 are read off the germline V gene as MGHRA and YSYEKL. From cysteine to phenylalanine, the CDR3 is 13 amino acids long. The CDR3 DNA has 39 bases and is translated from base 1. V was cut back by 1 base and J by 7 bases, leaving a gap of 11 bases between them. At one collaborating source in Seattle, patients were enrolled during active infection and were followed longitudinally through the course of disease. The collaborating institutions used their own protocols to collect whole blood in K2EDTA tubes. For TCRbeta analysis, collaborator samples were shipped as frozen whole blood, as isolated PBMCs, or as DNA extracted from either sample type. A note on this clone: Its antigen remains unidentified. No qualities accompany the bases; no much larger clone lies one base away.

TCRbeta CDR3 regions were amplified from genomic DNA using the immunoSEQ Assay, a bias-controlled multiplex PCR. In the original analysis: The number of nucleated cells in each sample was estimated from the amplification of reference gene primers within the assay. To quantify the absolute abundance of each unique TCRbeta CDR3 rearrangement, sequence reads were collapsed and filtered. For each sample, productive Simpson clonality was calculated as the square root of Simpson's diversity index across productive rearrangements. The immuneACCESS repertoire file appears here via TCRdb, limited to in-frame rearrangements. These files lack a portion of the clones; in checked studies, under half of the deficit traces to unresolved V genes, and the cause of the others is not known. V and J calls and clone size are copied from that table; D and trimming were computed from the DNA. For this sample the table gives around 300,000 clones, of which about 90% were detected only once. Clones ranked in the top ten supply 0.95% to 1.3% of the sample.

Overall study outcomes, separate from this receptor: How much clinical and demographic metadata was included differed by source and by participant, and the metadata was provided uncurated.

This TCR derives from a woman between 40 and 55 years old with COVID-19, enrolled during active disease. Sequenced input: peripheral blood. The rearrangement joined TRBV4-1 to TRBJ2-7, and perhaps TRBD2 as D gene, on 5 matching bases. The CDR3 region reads CASSQAPPGEQYF. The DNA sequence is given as TGCGCCAGCAGCCAAGCCCCGCCGGGGGAGCAGTACTTC.